What follows describes a single TCR beta chain. This sample is drawn from a study of T-cell memory formation after mild COVID-19. TCRdb reprocessed the 5' RACE reads with MiXCR, giving one entry per CDR3 protein. Among 400,000 or so distinct CDR3 sequences listed, 20% were seen once. There are 14 residues in the CDR3. V lost 4 bases to trimming and J lost 3 bases, with 11 bases between them. Germline V lookup: CDR1 KGHSH, CDR2 LQKENI. The sequenced material came from PBMCs or a T cell subset sorted from them (not recorded which). J is TRBJ2-3 and V is TRBV18, with D maybe TRBD2 (6 bases). The receptor was derived from an adult woman who had mild COVID-19 (a few samples of this study predate the infection). Cell type and time point are not known. The CDR3 sequence is CASSRNGGTDTQYF. The CDR3 DNA is TGTGCCAGCTCACGTAACGGGGGAACAGATACGCAGTATTTT. The variable domain in full, with the rest retrieved from reference TRBV18 and TRBJ2-3, is NAGVMQNPRHLVRRRGQEARLRCSPMKGHSHVYWYRQLPEEGLKFMVYLQKENIIDESGMPKERFSAEFPKEGPSILRIQQVVRGDSAAYFCASSRNGGTDTQYFGPGTRLTVL.